Below, one TCR beta chain is given with its context. This clonotype occurred a few times. Its antigen remains undetermined. Per-base quality was not reported, and no clone a single base away is much larger than it. This sample stems from a study of regulatory T cells in long-lasting Graves disease (dated by TCRdb to the early 2020s). In the study overall: Patients with newly diagnosed Graves' disease had been on antithyroid drugs for under 3 months. A total of around 35 samples underwent TCR sequencing: about 13 from persistent and roughly 20 from newly diagnosed Graves' disease patients. Patients with persistent Graves' disease were compared with patients with newly diagnosed Graves' disease using TCR sequencing and RNA sequencing of peripheral blood. The study was conducted in China and was registered as a clinical trial.

What the research found in general, with its limitations: Patients with persistent disease shared more public clonotypes (about 2,700) than newly diagnosed patients did (around 930). The study examined only peripheral blood because the primary lesion, thyroid tissue, could not be accessed. Only the TCR beta chain was sequenced and analyzed. As a limitation, the authors acknowledged that the small sample size may reduce accuracy. Preferential use of TRBV28, TRBJ1-2 and TRBJ2-5 was observed in persistent disease, whereas TRBV20-1 and TRBJ2-1 were favored in newly diagnosed disease. Compared with newly diagnosed patients, patients with persistent Graves' disease had lower TCR Shannon entropy and fewer highly expanded clones, which suggests clonal expansion.

The time point label on this specimen signifies: newly diagnosed GD, antithyroid drugs for less than 3 months. For both TCR sequencing and RNA sequencing, RNA was extracted from PBMCs in TRIzol. The diagnosis of Graves' disease was made according to American Thyroid Association guidelines. Recruitment of patients was carried out at an endocrinology department in Xi'an, China. Each patient gave approximately 8.8 milliliters of peripheral blood, collected in an EDTA anticoagulant tube. Ficoll Paque Plus density gradient separation was used to isolate PBMCs, and no additional T cell sorting was done. An Agilent 2100 Bioanalyzer and agarose gel were used to check RNA quality, and a NanoDrop 2000 was used to measure RNA concentration. At the junction V is shortened by 5 bases and J by 1 base, with 13 bases in between. Via the germline V gene, CDR1 is SGHTA and CDR2 FQGNSA. Taken from cysteine to phenylalanine, the CDR3 has 15 residues. The only DNA kept is the CDR3, 45 bases in frame from the first base.

Libraries were prepared through multiplex PCR. The run used an Illumina HiSeq 4000. CDR3 regions were amplified by Arm-PCR with iRepertoire HTBI primers to construct TCR beta libraries. Before sequencing, the PCR products went through gel purification. In the authors' own workflow: Across samples, 60 to 70 TRBV and 13 to 15 TRBJ segments were identified and used for gene usage analysis of CDR3 amino acid clonotypes. Filtered high-quality paired reads were merged into contigs using COPE and FqMerger. Contigs were aligned with BLAST to IMGT TRBV, TRBD and TRBJ reference genes, and CDR3 was defined per IMGT. Clonotypes above 0.1% frequency were classified as highly expanded clones. Shannon entropy served as the measure of repertoire diversity, while the Gini coefficient captured V-J evenness. A clonotype found in more than one individual was treated as public. TCRdb itself trimmed the public reads at Q25 with fastp, ran MiXCR and retained productive beta chains. Duplicate CDR3 protein sequences are folded into a single record with the most common DNA and genes. TCRdb, not the original authors, processed these V and J calls. The sample data list 400,000 to 500,000 distinct CDR3 sequences, and about 16% of these were observed just once. Jointly, the top ten make up under 30% of the sample.

The same specimen was also included in a second study, on T cells in Graves' hyperthyroidism and ophthalmopathy. According to the second study: A patient counted as having stable Graves' hyperthyroidism if no progression to ophthalmopathy occurred over 18 months of follow-up. Hyperthyroidism patients were newly diagnosed, with disease duration under 2 months, and aged 18 to 65 years. Patients with uncontrolled infections, other autoimmune diseases, pregnancy or lactation were excluded. Clinical symptoms, serum thyroxine and TRAb, thyroid ultrasound, and orbital computed tomography formed the basis for the diagnoses. The TCR CDR3 was subjected to a first round of RT-PCR using the HTBI primer set and the Qiagen OneStep RT-PCR kit. Most expanded thyroid clonotypes (frequency above 0.001) were also found in blood, which suggests that blood repertoires may mirror thyroid immune responses. A 13 V-J signature model separated ophthalmopathy from stable hyperthyroidism, with roughly 88% sensitivity and 81.08% specificity in cross-validation and 80%/75% in testing. In validation, the model predicted progression to ophthalmopathy a median of roughly 6.2 months before onset, with roughly 70% sensitivity and roughly 73% specificity. TCR V-J signatures able to tell the groups apart were searched for in a discovery cohort of approximately 95 patients, of whom around 43 had Graves' ophthalmopathy and under 65 had stable Graves' hyperthyroidism. Whether ophthalmopathy could be predicted prospectively was tested in an independent validation cohort made up of under 20 hyperthyroidism patients plus 17 patients who later progressed to ophthalmopathy. For training and testing, the approximately 97 patients in the discovery cohort were randomly divided in a 7:3 ratio. The study also compared thyroid tissue and blood T-cell repertoires from a handful of Graves' hyperthyroidism patients. Once sampling was done, hyperthyroidism patients were given methimazole at a starting dose of 30 mg daily, whereas ophthalmopathy patients were given high-dose intravenous methylprednisolone. Libraries were constructed in a second round of multiplex PCR, after which size selection and purification were carried out. Paired-end sequencing of the libraries was performed with 100 bp reads on an Illumina HiSeq2000. SOAPnuke was used to process the raw data, throwing out any read that contained adapters or uncalled bases, had a mean Phred below 15, or lacked an exact constant-primer or identifier match. High-quality paired reads were merged with COPE v1.2.5, and unique nucleotide sequences were defined as clonotypes. Clonotypes were aligned to IMGT TRBV, TRBD and TRBJ reference segments using MiTCR v1.1. The analysis included only V-J combinations with a frequency above 0.0001, which together covered 99.2% of the repertoires. A TCS score was defined as the ratio of F50 (clonal expansion) to E x V (chaos), with BLOSUM62-based TCRdist applied between CDR3 peptides within each V-J. Welch's t-statistics and random forest reduced 500 to 550 V-J features to around 14, which were used in a naive Bayes classifier (R e1071). No statistical method was used to set the sample size in advance, and investigators knew the group allocation. The paper reports TCR Vbeta CDR3 sequencing of approximately 130 peripheral blood samples: under 45 ophthalmopathy, over 70 hyperthyroidism and around 17 progressor patients.

Material: peripheral blood mononuclear cells (PBMCs), obtained at new diagnosis, from a patient treated with antithyroid drugs. The chain is made from TRBV7-2 and TRBJ2-3; the D segment cannot be called with confidence. This sequence originates from a woman aged 18-30 years with Graves disease. Donor details come from another sample of the same person, matched by shared clones. CDR3 sequence: CASSNFSVGTDTQYF. The DNA sequence is TGTGCCAGCAGCAATTTTTCGGTCGGCACAGATACGCAGTATTTT.